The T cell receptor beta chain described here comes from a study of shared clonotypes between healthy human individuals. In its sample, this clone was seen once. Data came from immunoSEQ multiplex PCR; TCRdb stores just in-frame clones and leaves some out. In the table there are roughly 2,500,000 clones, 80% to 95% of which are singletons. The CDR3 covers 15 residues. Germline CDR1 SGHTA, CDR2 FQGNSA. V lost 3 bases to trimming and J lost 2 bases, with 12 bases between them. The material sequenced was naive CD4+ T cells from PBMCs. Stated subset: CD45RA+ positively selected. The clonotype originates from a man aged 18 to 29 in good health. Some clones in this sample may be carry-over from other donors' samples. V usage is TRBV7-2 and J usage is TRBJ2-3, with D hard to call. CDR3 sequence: CASSFWRQATDTQYF. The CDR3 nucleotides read TGTGCCAGCAGCTTCTGGCGGCAAGCCACAGATACGCAGTATTTT.